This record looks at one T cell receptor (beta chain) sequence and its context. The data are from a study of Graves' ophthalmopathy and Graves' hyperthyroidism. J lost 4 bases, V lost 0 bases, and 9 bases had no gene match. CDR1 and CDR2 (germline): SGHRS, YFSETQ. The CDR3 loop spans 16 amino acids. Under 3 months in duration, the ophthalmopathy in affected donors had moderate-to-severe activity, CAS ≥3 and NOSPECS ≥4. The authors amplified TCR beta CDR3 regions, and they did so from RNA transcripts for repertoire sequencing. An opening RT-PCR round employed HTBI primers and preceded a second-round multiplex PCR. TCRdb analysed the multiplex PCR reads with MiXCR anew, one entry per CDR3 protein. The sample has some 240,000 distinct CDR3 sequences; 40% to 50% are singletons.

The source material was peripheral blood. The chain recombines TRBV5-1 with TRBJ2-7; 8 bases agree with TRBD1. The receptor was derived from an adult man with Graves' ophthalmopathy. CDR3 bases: TGCGCCAGCAGCTTGGGGACAGGGCAATACGGATACGAGCAGTACTTC. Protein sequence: CASSLGTGQYGYEQYF.